This TCR beta chain was documented in a study of CD8 T cells in Susac syndrome. From germline, CDR1 is SEHNR and CDR2 FQNEAQ (reference sequence). This CDR3 contains 17 residues. V lost 5 bases, J lost 0 bases, and 16 bases lay in between. As concerns this clonotype: Its target is not known.

Blood CD8+ and CD4+ T cells underwent high-throughput TCR beta sequencing. The study, taken as a whole, reports: The study recognized that the number of individuals in its TCR sequencing and HLA analysis was relatively small.

With random hexamers, reverse transcription was performed on about 0.5 to 1 ug of RNA. The TCR beta CDR3 was amplified by immunoSEQ multiplex PCR across 54 Vbeta, 13 Jbeta. In TCRdb, the immunoSEQ multiplex PCR reads were re-called with MiXCR into one record per CDR3 protein. There are approximately 110,000 distinct CDR3 sequences in the sample; around 94% occur only once, and roughly 0.087% lies in the top ten. The receptor comes from a human donor in good health. The sequencing input was CD4+ T cells from PBMCs. The chain couples TRBV7-9 to TRBJ1-4; D ambiguous. CDR3 sequence reads: CASSPTPGQATNEKLFF. The DNA of the CDR3 is TGTGCCAGCAGCCCTACGCCCGGGCAGGCAACTAATGAAAAACTGTTTTTT.